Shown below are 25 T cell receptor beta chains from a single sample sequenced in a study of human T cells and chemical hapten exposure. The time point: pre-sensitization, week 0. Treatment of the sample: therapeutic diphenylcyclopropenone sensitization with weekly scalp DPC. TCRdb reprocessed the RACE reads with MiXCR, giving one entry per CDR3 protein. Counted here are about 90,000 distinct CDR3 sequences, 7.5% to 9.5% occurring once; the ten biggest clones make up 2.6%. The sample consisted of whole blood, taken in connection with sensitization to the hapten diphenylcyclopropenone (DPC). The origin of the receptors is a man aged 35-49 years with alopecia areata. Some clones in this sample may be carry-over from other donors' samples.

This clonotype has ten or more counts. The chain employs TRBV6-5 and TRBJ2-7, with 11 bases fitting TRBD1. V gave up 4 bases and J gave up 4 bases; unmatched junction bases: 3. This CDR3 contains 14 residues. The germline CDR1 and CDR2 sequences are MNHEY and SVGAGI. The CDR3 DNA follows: TGTGCCAGCAGTTGGACAGGGGGCATATACGAGCAGTACTTC. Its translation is CASSWTGGIYEQYF.

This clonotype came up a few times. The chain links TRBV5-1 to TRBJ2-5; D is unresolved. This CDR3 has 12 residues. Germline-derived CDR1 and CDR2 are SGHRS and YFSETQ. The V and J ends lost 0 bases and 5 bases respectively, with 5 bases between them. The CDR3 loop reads CASSLAAETQYF. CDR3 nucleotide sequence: TGCGCCAGCAGCTTGGCCGCGGAGACCCAGTACTTC.

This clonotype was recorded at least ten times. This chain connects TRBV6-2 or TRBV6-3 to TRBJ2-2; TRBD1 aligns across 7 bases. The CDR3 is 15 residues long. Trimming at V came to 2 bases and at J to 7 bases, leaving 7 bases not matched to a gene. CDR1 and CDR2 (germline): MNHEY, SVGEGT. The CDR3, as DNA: TGTGCCAGCAGTTACCAACTTACAGGGGTCGGGGAGCTGTTTTTT. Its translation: CASSYQLTGVGELFF.

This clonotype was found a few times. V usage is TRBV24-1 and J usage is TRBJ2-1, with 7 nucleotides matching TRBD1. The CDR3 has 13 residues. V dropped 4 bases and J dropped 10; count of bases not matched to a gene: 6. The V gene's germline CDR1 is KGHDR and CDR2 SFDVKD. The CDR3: CATSDFVGGEQFF. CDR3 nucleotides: TGTGCCACCAGTGACTTCGTAGGGGGCGAGCAGTTCTTC.

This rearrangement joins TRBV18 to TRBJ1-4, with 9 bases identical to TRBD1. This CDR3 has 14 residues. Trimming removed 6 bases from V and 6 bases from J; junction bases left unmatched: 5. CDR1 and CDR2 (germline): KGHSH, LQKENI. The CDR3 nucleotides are TGTGCCAGCTCTTCCGACAGGGGGGATGAAAAACTGTTTTTT. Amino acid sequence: CASSSDRGDEKLFF.

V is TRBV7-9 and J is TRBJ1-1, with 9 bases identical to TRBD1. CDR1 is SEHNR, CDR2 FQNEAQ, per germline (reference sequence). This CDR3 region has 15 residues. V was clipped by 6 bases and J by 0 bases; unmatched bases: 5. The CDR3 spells CASRSDRGMNTEAFF. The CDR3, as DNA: TGTGCCAGCAGGTCCGACAGGGGGATGAACACTGAAGCTTTCTTT. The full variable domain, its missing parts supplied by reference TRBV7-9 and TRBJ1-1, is DTGVSQNPRHKITKRGQNVTFRCDPISEHNRLYWYRQTLGQGPEFLTYFQNEAQLEKSRLLSDRFSAERPKGSFSTLEIQRTEQGDSAMYLCASRSDRGMNTEAFFGQGTRLTVV.

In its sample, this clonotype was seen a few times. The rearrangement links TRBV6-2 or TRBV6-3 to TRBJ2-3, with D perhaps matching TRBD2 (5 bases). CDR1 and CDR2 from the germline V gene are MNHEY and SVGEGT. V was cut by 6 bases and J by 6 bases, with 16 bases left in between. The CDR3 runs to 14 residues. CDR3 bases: TGTGCCAGCAGGGAAGACGGGAACGGGGATACGCAGTATTTT. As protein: CASREDGNGDTQYF.

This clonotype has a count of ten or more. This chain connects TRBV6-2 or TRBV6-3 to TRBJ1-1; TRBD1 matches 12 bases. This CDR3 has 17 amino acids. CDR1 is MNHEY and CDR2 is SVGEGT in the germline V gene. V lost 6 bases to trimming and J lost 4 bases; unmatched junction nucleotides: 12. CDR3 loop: CASSRRSGTGGFTEAFF. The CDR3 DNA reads TGTGCCAGCAGCAGAAGGTCCGGGACAGGGGGCTTCACTGAAGCTTTCTTT.

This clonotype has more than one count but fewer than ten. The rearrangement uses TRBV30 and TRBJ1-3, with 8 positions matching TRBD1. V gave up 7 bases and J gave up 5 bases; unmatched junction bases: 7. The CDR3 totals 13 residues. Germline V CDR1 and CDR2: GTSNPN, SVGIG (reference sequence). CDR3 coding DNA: TGTGCCTCCAGCCGGGACAGGCGAAACACCATATATTTT. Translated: CASSRDRRNTIYF.

CDR3 protein: CASSLVGTGNTEAFF. CDR3 bases: TGTGCCAGCAGCTTAGTGGGGACAGGGAACACTGAAGCTTTCTTT. The chain links TRBV7-8 to TRBJ1-1, with 8 bases fitting TRBD1. CDR3 size: 15 residues. V was pared by 1 base and J by 1 base, with 2 bases of the junction left unmatched. Germline CDR1 SGHVS, CDR2 FQNEAQ.

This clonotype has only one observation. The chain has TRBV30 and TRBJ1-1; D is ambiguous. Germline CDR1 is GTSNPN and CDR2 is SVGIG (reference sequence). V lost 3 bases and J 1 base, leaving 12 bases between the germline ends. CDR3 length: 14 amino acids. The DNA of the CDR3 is TGTGCCTGGAGCTTCGGGCAGGCGAACACTGAAGCTTTCTTT. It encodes CAWSFGQANTEAFF. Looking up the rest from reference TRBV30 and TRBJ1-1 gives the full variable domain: SQTIHQWPATLVQPVGSPLSLECTVEGTSNPNLYWYRQAAGRGLQLLFYSVGIGQISSEVPQNLSASRPQDRQFILSSKKLLLSDSGFYLCAWSFGQANTEAFFGQGTRLTVV.

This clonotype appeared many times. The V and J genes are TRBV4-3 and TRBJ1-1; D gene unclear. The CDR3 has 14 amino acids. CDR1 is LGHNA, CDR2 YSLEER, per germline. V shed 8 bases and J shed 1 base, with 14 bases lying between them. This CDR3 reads CASSTTQGNTEAFF. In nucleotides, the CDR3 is TGCGCCAGCTCCACCACCCAAGGGAACACTGAAGCTTTCTTT.

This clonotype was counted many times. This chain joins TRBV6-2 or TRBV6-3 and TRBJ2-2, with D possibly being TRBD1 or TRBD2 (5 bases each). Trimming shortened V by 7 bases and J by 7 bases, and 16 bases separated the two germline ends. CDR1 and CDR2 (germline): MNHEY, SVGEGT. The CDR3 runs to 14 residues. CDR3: CASTGARWIGELFF. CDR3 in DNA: TGTGCCAGCACCGGGGCCAGGTGGATCGGGGAGCTGTTTTTT.

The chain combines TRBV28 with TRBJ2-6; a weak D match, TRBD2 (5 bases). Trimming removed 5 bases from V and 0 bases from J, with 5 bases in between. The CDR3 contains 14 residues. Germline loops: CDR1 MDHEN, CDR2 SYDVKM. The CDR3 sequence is CASSTSSGANVLTF. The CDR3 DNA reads TGTGCCAGCAGTACTAGCTCTGGGGCCAACGTCCTGACTTTC.

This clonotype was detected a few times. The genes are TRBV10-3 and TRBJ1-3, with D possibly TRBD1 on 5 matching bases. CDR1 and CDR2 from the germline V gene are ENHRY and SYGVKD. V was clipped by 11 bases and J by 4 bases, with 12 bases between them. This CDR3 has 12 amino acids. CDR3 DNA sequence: TGTGCCGTCCAGGGTTCAGGAAACACCATATATTTT. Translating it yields CAVQGSGNTIYF.

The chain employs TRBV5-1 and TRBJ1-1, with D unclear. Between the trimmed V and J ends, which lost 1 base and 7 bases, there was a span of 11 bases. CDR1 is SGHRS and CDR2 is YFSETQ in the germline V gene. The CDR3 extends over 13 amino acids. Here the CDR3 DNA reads TGCGCCAGCAGCTTGAGCAGAGAGCTTGAAGCTTTCTTT. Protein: CASSLSRELEAFF.

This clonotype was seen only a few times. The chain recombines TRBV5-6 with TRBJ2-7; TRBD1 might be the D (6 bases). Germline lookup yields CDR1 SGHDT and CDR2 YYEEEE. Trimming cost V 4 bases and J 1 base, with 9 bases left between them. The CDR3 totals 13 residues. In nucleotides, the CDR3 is TGTGCCAGCAGCCCGGGACATTCCTACGAGCAGTACTTC. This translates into CASSPGHSYEQYF.

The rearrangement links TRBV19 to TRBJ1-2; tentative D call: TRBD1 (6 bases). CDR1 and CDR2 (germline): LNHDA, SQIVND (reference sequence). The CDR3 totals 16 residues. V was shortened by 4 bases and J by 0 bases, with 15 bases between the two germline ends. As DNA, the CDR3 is TGTGCCAGTAGTAGTCCCACAGGGTTAGCTAACTATGGCTACACCTTC. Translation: CASSSPTGLANYGYTF.

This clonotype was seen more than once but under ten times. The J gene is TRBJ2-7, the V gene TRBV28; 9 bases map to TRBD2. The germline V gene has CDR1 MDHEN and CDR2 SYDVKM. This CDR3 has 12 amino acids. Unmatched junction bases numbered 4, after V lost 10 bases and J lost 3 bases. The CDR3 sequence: CATSSGNYEQYF. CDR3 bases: TGTGCCACCTCTAGCGGGAACTACGAGCAGTACTTC.

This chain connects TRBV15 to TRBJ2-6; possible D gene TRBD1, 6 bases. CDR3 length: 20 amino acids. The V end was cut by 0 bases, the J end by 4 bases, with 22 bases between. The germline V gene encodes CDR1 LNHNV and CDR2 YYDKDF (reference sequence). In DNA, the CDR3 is TGTGCCACCAGCAGAGATTCTCCTGACAGGTTTCGATCGGGGGCCAACGTCCTGACTTTC. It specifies CATSRDSPDRFRSGANVLTF.

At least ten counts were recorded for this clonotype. The DNA of the CDR3 is TGCAGCGTTGATATGAAGGAGAGCACTGAAGCTTTCTTT. This gives the protein CSVDMKESTEAFF. This sequence joins TRBV29-1 and TRBJ1-1; D not certain. This CDR3 contains 13 residues. Trimming removed 3 bases from V and 4 bases from J, with 12 bases in between. Looked up from germline, CDR1 is SQVTM and CDR2 is ANQGSEA.

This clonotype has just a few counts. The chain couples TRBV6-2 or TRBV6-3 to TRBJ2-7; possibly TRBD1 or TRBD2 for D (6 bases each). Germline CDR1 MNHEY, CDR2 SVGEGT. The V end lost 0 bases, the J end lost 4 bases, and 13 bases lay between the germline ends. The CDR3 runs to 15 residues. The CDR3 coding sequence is TGTGCCAGCAGTTACTCGACTGGAGGGGGATACGAGCAGTACTTC. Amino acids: CASSYSTGGGYEQYF.

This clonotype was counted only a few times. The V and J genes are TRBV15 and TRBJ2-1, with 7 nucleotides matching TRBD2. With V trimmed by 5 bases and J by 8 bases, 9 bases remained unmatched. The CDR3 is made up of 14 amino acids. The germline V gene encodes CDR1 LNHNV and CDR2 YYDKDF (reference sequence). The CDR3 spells CATSGGETSDEQFF. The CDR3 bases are TGTGCCACCAGCGGGGGGGAAACTTCGGATGAGCAGTTCTTC.

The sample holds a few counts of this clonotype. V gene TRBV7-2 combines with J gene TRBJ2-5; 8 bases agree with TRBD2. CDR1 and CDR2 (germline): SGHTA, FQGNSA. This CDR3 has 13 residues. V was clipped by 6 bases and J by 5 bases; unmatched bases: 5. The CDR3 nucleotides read TGTGCCAGCAGAATAGCGGGACCGGAGACCCAGTACTTC. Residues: CASRIAGPETQYF.

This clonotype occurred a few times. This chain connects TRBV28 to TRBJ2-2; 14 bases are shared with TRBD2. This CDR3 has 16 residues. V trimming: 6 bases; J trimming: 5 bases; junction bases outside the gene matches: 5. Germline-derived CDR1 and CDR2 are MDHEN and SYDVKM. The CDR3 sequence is CASSFRTSGRTGELFF. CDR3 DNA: TGTGCCAGCAGCTTTCGGACTAGCGGGAGGACCGGGGAGCTGTTTTTT.